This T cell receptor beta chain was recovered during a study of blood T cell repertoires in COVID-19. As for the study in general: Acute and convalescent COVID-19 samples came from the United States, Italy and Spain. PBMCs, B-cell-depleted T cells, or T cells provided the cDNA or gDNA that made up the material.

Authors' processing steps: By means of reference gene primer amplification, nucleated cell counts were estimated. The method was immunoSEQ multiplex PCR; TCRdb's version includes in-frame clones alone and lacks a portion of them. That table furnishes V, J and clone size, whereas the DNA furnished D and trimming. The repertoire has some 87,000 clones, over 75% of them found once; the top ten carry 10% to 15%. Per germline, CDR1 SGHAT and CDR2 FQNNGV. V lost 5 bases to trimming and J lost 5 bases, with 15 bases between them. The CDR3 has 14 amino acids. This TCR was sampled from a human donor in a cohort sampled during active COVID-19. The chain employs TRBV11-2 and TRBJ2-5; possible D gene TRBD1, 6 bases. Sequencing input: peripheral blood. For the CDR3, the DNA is TGTGCCAGCAGCGCGACAGGATCTTTTGAGACCCAGTACTTC. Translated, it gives CASSATGSFETQYF. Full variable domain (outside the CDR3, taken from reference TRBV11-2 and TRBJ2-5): EAGVAQSPRYKIIEKRQSVAFWCNPISGHATLYWYQQILGQGPKLLIQFQNNGVVDDSQLPKDRFSAERLKGVDSTLKIQPAKLEDSAVYLCASSATGSFETQYFGPGTRLLVL.